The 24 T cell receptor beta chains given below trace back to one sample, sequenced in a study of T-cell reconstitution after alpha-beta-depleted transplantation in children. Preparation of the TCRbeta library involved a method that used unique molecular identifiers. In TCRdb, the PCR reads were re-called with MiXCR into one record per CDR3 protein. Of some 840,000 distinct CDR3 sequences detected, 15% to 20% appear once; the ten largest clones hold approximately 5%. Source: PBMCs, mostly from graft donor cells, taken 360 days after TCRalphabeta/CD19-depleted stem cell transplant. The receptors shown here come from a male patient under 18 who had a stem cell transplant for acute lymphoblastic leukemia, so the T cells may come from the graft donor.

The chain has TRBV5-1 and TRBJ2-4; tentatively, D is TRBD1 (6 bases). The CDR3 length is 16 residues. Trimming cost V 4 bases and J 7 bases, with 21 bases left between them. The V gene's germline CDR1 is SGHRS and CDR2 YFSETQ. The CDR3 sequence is CASSTSTGSSRNIQYF. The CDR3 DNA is TGCGCCAGCAGCACATCGACAGGCTCAAGTCGGAACATTCAGTACTTC. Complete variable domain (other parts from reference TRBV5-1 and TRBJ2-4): KAGVTQTPRYLIKTRGQQVTLSCSPISGHRSVSWYQQTPGQGLQFLFEYFSETQRNKGNFPGRFSGRQFSNSRSEMNVSTLELGDSALYLCASSTSTGSSRNIQYFGAGTRLSVL.

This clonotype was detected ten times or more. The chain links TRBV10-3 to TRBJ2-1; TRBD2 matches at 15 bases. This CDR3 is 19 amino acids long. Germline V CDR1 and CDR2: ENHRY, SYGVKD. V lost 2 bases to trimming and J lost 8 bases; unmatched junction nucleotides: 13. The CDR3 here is CAISELGTSGRSHSDEQFF. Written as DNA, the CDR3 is TGTGCCATCAGTGAGCTCGGGACTAGCGGGAGGAGTCACTCCGATGAGCAGTTCTTC.

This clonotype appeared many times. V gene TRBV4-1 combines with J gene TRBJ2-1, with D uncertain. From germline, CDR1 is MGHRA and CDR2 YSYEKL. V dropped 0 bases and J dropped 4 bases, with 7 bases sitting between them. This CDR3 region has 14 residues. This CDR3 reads CASSQEHGYNEQFF. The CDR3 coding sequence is TGCGCCAGCAGCCAAGAGCATGGATACAATGAGCAGTTCTTC.

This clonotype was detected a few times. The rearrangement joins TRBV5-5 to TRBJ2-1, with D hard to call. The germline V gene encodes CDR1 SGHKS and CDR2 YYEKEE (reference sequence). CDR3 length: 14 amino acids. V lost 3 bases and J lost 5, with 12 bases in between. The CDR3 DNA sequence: TGTGCCAGCAGCTGGATCGGGTTGGACAATGAGCAGTTCTTC. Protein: CASSWIGLDNEQFF.

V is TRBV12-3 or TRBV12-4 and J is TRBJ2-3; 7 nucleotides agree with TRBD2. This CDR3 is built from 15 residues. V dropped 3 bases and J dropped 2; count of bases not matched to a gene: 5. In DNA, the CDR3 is TGTGCCAGCAGTTTGTCTAGCGGAGTCACAGATACGCAGTATTTT. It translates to CASSLSSGVTDTQYF.

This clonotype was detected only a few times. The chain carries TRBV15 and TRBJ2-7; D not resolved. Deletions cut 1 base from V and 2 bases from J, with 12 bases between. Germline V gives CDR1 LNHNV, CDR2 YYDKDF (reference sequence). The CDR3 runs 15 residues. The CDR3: CATSRGDLPPYEQYF. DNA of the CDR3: TGTGCCACCAGCAGAGGAGACCTGCCGCCCTACGAGCAGTACTTC.

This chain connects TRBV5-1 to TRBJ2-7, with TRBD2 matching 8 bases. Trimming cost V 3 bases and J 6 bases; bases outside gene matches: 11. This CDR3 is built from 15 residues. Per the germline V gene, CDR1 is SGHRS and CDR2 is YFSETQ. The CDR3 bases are TGCGCCAGCAGCTGGGAAGCGGGAGTAAAGGGCGAGCAGTACTTC. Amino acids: CASSWEAGVKGEQYF.

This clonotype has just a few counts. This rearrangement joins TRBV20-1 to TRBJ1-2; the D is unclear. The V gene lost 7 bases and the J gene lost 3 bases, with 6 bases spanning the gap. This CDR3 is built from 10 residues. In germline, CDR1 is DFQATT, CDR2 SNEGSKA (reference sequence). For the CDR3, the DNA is TGCAGTGGCTTGGACTATGGCTACACCTTC. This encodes CSGLDYGYTF.

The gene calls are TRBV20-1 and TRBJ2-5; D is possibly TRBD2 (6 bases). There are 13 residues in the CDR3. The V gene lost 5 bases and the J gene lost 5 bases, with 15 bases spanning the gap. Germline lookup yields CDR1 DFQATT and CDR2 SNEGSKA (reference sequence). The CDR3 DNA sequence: TGCAGTGCTTTCCGGGACTGGCGGGAGACCCAGTACTTC. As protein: CSAFRDWRETQYF.

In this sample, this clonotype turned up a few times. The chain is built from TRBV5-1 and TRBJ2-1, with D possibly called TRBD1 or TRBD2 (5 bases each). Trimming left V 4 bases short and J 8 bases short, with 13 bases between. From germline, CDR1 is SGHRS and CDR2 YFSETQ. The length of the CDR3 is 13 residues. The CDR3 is CASSGTSSDEQFF. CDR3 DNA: TGCGCCAGCAGCGGGACCTCATCCGATGAGCAGTTCTTC.

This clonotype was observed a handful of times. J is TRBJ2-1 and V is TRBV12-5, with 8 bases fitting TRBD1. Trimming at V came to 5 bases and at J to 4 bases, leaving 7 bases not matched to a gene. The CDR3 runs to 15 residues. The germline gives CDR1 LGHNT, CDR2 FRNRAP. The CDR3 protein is CASGPRQGIYNEQFF. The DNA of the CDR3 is TGTGCTAGTGGTCCCAGACAGGGGATTTACAATGAGCAGTTCTTC.

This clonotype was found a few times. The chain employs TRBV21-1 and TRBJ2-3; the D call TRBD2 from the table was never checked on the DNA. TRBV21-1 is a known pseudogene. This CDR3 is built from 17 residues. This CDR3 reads CASSYVQGLAATDTQYF. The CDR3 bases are TGTGCCAGCAGCTACGTTCAAGGACTAGCGGCCACAGATACGCAGTATTTT.

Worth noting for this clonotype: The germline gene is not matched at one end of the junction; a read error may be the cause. The CDR3 sequence: CASSLRPAMNTGGLFF. As DNA, the CDR3 is TGCGCCAGCAGCTTGAGGCCGGCTATGAACACCGGGGGGCTGTTTTTT. The rearrangement joins TRBV5-1 to TRBJ2-2, with TRBD2 as a possible D gene (6 bases). Germline loops: CDR1 SGHRS, CDR2 YFSETQ. CDR3 size: 16 residues.

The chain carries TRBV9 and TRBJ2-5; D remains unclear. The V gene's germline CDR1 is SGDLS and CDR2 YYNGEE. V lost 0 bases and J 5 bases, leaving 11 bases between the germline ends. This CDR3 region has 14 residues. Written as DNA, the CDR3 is TGTGCCAGCAGCGTAGCCCCGCCTGGCGAGACCCAGTACTTC. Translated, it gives CASSVAPPGETQYF.

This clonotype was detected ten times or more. CDR3 residues: CASSPRDSANTEAFF. The CDR3 DNA reads as TGTGCCAGCTCACCTCGGGACAGCGCGAACACTGAAGCTTTCTTT. The V and J genes are TRBV18 and TRBJ1-1, with TRBD1 matching over 7 bases. The CDR3 totals 15 residues. V was clipped by 3 bases and J by 1 base; unmatched bases: 5. The germline V gene encodes CDR1 KGHSH and CDR2 LQKENI.

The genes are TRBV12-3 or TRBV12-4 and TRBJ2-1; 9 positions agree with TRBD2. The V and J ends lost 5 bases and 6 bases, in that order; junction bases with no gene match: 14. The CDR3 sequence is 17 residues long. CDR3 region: CASSRTGIAGAGNEQFF. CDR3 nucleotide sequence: TGTGCCAGCAGTCGAACTGGAATAGCGGGAGCGGGCAATGAGCAGTTCTTC.

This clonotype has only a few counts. The CDR3 sequence is CASSFGEGRAEPYEQYF. For the CDR3, the DNA is TGTGCCAGCAGTTTTGGGGAGGGCAGGGCAGAACCCTACGAGCAGTACTTC. V gene TRBV12-3 or TRBV12-4 combines with J gene TRBJ2-7; the match to TRBD2 covers 7 bases. The CDR3 totals 17 residues. The junction had 13 bases not matched to a gene; V was cut back by 3 bases and J by 2 bases.

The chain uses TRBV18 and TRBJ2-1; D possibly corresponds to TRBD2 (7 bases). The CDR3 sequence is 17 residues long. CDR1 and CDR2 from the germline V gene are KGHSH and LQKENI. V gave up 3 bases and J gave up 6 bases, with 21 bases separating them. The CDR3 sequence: CASSPRGGRGSVNEQFF. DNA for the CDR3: TGTGCCAGCTCACCGCGCGGGGGCAGGGGTTCGGTCAATGAGCAGTTCTTC.

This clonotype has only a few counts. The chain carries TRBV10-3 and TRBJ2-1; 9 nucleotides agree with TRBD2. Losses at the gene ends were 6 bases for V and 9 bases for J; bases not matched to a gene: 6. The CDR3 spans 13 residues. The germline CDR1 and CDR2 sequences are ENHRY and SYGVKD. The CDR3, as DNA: TGTGCCATCAGCGTAGCGGGAGAGGGTGAGCAGTTCTTC. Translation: CAISVAGEGEQFF.

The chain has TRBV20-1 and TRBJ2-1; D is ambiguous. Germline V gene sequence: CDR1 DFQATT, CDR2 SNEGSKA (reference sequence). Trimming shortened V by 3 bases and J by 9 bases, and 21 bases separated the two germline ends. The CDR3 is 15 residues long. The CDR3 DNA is TGCAGTGCTAGCCGAGAGGTATCCCTGGGCGGTGAGCAGTTCTTC. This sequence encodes CSASREVSLGGEQFF.

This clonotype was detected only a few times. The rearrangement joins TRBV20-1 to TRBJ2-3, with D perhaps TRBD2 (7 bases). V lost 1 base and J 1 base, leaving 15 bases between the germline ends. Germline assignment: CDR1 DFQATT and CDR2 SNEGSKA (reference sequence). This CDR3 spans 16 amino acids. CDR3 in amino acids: CSARGGRGGGTDTQYF. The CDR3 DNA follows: TGCAGTGCTAGAGGGGGGCGCGGGGGCGGCACAGATACGCAGTATTTT.

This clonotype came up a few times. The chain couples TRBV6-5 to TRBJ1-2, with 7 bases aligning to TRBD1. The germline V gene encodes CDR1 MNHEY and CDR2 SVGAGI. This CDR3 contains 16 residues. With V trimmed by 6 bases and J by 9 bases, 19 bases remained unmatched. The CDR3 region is CASSHRDRFLYRSYTF. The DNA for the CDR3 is TGTGCCAGCAGCCATCGGGACAGATTCCTCTACAGGAGCTACACCTTC.

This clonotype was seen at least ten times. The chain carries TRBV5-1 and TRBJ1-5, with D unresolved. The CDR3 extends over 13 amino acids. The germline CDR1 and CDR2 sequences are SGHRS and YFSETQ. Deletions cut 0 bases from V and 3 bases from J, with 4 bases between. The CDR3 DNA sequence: TGCGCCAGCAGCTTGGATCTCAATCAGCCCCAGCATTTT. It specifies CASSLDLNQPQHF.

The CDR3 region has the DNA TGTGCCAGCAGCTTATTGGTGGCGGAGCAGTTCTTC. Translation: CASSLLVAEQFF. The chain uses TRBV7-9 and TRBJ2-1; unclear D gene. The germline gives CDR1 SEHNR, CDR2 FQNEAQ (reference sequence). This CDR3 spans 12 amino acids. V was trimmed by 2 bases and J by 10 bases, leaving 9 bases between them.